This T cell receptor (beta chain) comes out of a study of blood T cell repertoires in COVID-19. Study details: Collection of acute and convalescent COVID-19 samples took place in the United States, Italy and Spain.

This CDR3 contains 15 residues. Germline CDR1 is LGHDT and CDR2 is YNNKEL (reference sequence). Trimming shortened V by 4 bases and J by 4 bases, and 13 bases separated the two germline ends. While infection was still active, Seattle patients were enrolled and then followed longitudinally. Libraries were prepared by immunoSEQ multiplex PCR; TCRdb keeps only in-frame clonotypes and omits some of them. The sample carries 150,000 to 180,000 clones, approximately 84% recorded once. The source material was peripheral blood. The TCR sequence derives from a woman aged 55-70 years with COVID-19, enrolled during active disease. This chain links TRBV3-1 (or the pseudogene TRBV3-2) with TRBJ1-4; no firm D call. Here the CDR3 DNA reads TGTGCCAGCAGCCGCTCAGGTGCGGGTAATGAAAAACTGTTTTTT. The encoded protein is CASSRSGAGNEKLFF.